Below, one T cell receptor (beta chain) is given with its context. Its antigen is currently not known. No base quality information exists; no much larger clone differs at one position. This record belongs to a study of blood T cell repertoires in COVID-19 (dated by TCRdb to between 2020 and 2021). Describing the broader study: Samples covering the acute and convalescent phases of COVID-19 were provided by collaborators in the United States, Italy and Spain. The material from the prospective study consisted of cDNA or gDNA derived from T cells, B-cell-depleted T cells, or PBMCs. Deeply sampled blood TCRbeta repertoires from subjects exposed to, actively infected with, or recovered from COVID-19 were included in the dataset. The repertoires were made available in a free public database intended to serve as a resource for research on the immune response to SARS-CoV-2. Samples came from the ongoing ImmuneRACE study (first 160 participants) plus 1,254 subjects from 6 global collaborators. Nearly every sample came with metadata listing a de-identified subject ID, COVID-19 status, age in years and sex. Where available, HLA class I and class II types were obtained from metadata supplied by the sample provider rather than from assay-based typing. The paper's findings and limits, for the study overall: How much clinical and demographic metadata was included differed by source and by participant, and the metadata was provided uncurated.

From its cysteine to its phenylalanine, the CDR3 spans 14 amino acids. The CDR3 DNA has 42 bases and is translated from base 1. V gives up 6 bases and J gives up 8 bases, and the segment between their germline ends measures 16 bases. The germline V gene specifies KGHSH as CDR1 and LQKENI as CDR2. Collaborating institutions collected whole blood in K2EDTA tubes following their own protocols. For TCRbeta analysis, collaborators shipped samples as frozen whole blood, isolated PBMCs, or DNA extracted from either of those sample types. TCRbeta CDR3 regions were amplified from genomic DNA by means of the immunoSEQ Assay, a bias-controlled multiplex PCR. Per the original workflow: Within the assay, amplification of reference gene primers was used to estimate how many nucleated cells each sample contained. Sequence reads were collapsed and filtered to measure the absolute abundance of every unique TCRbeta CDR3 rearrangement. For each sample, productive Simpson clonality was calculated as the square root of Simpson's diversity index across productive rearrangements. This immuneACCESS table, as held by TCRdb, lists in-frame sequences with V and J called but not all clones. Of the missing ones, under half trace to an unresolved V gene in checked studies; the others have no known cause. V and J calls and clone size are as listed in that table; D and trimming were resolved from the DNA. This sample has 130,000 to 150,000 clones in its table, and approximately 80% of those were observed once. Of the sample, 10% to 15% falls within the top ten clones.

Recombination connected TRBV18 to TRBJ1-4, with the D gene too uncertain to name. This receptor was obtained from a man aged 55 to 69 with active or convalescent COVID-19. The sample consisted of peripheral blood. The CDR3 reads CASSTGNGREKLFF. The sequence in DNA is TGTGCCAGCTCTACCGGGAACGGGCGAGAAAAACTGTTTTTT.